This T cell receptor beta chain was sequenced for a study of blood T cell repertoires in COVID-19. Study-wide context: The study drew acute and convalescent COVID-19 samples from the United States, Italy and Spain. Nucleic acid was either cDNA or gDNA, and it came from T cells, B-cell-depleted T cells, or PBMCs.

From germline, CDR1 is SNHLY and CDR2 FYNNEI. The V gene end was trimmed by 3 bases and the J gene end by 5 bases; junction bases not matched to a gene: 4. The CDR3 loop spans 14 amino acids. Patients at the Seattle site were enrolled during active infection and followed longitudinally. As processed by the authors: Quantification of nucleated cells was approximated via reference gene primer amplification. The data were produced by immunoSEQ multiplex PCR, yet TCRdb's version contains in-frame clones alone and is incomplete. V, J and clone size reflect that table, while D and trimming were determined from the DNA. The table has some 450,000 clones, approximately 90% seen once; the top ten hold 0.75% to 0.85%.

Material: peripheral blood. This TCR was sampled from a man younger than 30 with COVID-19, enrolled during active disease. The J gene is TRBJ2-1, the V gene TRBV2; 7 bases are shared with TRBD2. Here the CDR3 reads CASSEERGDNEQFF. CDR3 DNA: TGTGCCAGCAGTGAGGAGCGGGGCGACAATGAGCAGTTCTTC.